This T cell receptor beta chain was captured by sequencing in a study of blood T cell repertoires in COVID-19. The assay was immunoSEQ multiplex PCR, and TCRdb's table has in-frame clones only and misses some. In the table there are around 130,000 clones, around 80% of which are singletons. Trimming left V 3 bases short and J 7 bases short, with 10 bases between. The CDR3 spans 13 residues. This sequence joins TRBV12-3 or TRBV12-4 and TRBJ1-5; possible D gene TRBD1, 5 bases. Sequencing was done on a sample of peripheral blood. This receptor was identified in a man over 45 with acute or convalescent COVID-19. Here the CDR3 reads CASSFSRQQPQHF. The CDR3, as DNA: TGTGCCAGCAGTTTTTCTCGACAGCAGCCCCAGCATTTT.